Listed below are T cell receptor beta chains from one sample, sequenced in a study of blood T cell repertoires in COVID-19. Profiled with immunoSEQ multiplex PCR; TCRdb holds only in-frame clones, not every one. This sample has 200,000 to 250,000 clones, with about 88% found just once. Sequencing was performed on peripheral blood. These receptors were obtained from a woman aged 50 to 60 with COVID-19, enrolled during active disease. CDR3s include the opening cysteine and the closing phenylalanine or tryptophan. Fields, in order: D gene, V gene, J gene, CDR3 DNA, CDR3 protein. D genes are given only for firm matches.

D gene: .; V gene: TRBV28; J gene: TRBJ1-6; CDR3 DNA: TGTGCCAGCACCAGAAATTCACCCCTCCACTTT; CDR3 protein: CASTRNSPLHF
D gene: .; V gene: TRBV14; J gene: TRBJ2-2; CDR3 DNA: TGTGCCAGCAGCCACTGGACAGAAATGAACACCGGGGAGCTGTTTTTT; CDR3 protein: CASSHWTEMNTGELFF
D gene: TRBD1; V gene: TRBV6-5; J gene: TRBJ1-1; CDR3 DNA: TGTGCCAGCTCTCAGGGACAGTTAAGAACTGAAGCTTTCTTT; CDR3 protein: CASSQGQLRTEAFF
D gene: .; V gene: TRBV10-3; J gene: TRBJ1-3; CDR3 DNA: TGTGCCATCAGTGAGCCCAGGGTCTCTGGAAACACCATATATTTT; CDR3 protein: CAISEPRVSGNTIYF
D gene: TRBD1; V gene: TRBV27; J gene: TRBJ1-5; CDR3 DNA: TGTGCCAGCAGTCCCCAGGGGGCGCCTCAAATCCAGCATTTT; CDR3 protein: CASSPQGAPQIQHF
D gene: .; V gene: TRBV5-4; J gene: TRBJ2-2; CDR3 DNA: TGTGCCAGCAGCTTATTCGGGGGGCGGACCGGGGAGCTGTTTTTT; CDR3 protein: CASSLFGGRTGELFF
D gene: TRBD2; V gene: TRBV6-5; J gene: TRBJ2-7; CDR3 DNA: TGTGCCAGCAGCCCGGGGGGGCCAGGCTACGAGCAGTACTTC; CDR3 protein: CASSPGGPGYEQYF
D gene: TRBD2; V gene: TRBV7-3; J gene: TRBJ2-1; CDR3 DNA: TGTGCCAGCAGCTGGACTAGCGGCAATGAGCAGTTCTTC; CDR3 protein: CASSWTSGNEQFF
D gene: TRBD1; V gene: TRBV19; J gene: TRBJ2-2; CDR3 DNA: TGTGCCAGTAGTATAGAGGGCAGGGGGACCGGGGAGCTGTTTTTT; CDR3 protein: CASSIEGRGTGELFF
D gene: TRBD2; V gene: TRBV3-1/TRBV3-2; J gene: TRBJ2-5; CDR3 DNA: TGTGCCAGCAGCCAAGTGGGAGGGGCCCAAGAGACCCAGTACTTC; CDR3 protein: CASSQVGGAQETQYF